This T cell receptor beta chain derives from a study of regulatory T cells in long-lasting Graves disease (dated by TCRdb to the early 2020s). Study-level background: Patients with newly diagnosed Graves' disease had been on antithyroid drugs for under 3 months. This study used TCR sequencing and RNA sequencing of peripheral blood to compare persistent Graves' disease patients against newly diagnosed Graves' disease patients. The study was conducted in China and was registered as a clinical trial. A total of roughly 35 samples underwent TCR sequencing, from about 13 patients with persistent Graves' disease and 20 or so patients with newly diagnosed Graves' disease.

V lost 0 bases and J lost 3 bases; the stretch between them is 14 bases long. CDR1 and CDR2 are drawn from the germline V gene: SNHLY, FYNNEI. The CDR3 measures 16 amino acids from cysteine to phenylalanine. The read is trimmed to its CDR3 DNA, 48 bases read in frame from base 1. What the work shows at the level of the full study, not this receptor alone: Preferential use of TRBV28, TRBJ1-2 and TRBJ2-5 was observed in persistent disease, whereas TRBV20-1 and TRBJ2-1 were favored in newly diagnosed disease. The study examined only peripheral blood because the primary lesion, thyroid tissue, could not be accessed. The small sample size was acknowledged by the authors as a limitation that may reduce accuracy. Only the TCR beta chain was sequenced and analyzed. More public clonotypes were shared among persistent patients (roughly 2,900) than among newly diagnosed patients (over 900). Persistent Graves' disease patients showed lower TCR Shannon entropy and fewer highly expanded clones than newly diagnosed patients, suggesting clonal expansion.

The intended sense of this specimen's time point label: newly diagnosed GD, antithyroid drugs for less than 3 months. RNA was extracted from PBMCs in TRIzol for both TCR sequencing and RNA sequencing. Graves' disease was diagnosed according to American Thyroid Association guidelines. Patients were recruited from an endocrinology department in Xi'an, China. From each patient, nine milliliters of peripheral blood was collected into an EDTA anticoagulant tube. Ficoll Paque Plus density gradient separation was used to isolate PBMCs, and no further T cell sorting was done. RNA quality was checked with an Agilent 2100 Bioanalyzer and agarose gel, and concentration with a NanoDrop 2000. At least ten counts were recorded for this clonotype. The antigen it recognizes is unknown. Nothing much larger sits one base from this clone, and base qualities are not available. Libraries were built with multiplex PCR. Sequenced using an Illumina HiSeq 4000. iRepertoire HTBI primers and Arm-PCR amplification of CDR3 regions were used to construct TCR beta libraries. Gel purification was performed on PCR products prior to sequencing. On the study's bioinformatics: Gene usage analysis of CDR3 amino acid clonotypes used the 62 TRBV and more than 13 TRBJ segments found across samples. Filtered high-quality paired reads were merged into contigs using COPE and FqMerger. Contigs were aligned with BLAST to IMGT TRBV, TRBD and TRBJ reference genes, and CDR3 was defined per IMGT. Clonotypes above 0.1% frequency were classified as highly expanded clones. Repertoire diversity was measured by Shannon entropy, and V-J evenness by the Gini coefficient. Public clonotypes were defined as clonotypes shared by more than one individual. Through fastp at Q25 and MiXCR, TCRdb rebuilt clones from the public reads, retaining in-frame beta chains. CDR3 protein sequences are deduplicated, and each keeps its most common genes and DNA. TCRdb's processing, not the authors' own work, is the source of the V and J calls. This sample comprises under 500,000 distinct CDR3 sequences, 16% of them detected only once. The biggest ten clones account for 9.5% to 12% of the sample.

These records were also assigned to another study, of T cells in Graves' hyperthyroidism and ophthalmopathy. Reported in the second study: Graves' hyperthyroidism was defined as stable when no progression to ophthalmopathy occurred over 18 months of follow-up. The hyperthyroidism patients were between 18 and 65 years old and newly diagnosed, with a disease duration of less than 2 months. Any patient with an uncontrolled infection, another autoimmune disease, pregnancy or lactation was excluded. Diagnoses relied on clinical symptoms, serum thyroxine and TRAb, thyroid ultrasound and orbital computed tomography. For the first round of RT-PCR on the TCR CDR3, the HTBI primer set was used together with the Qiagen OneStep RT-PCR kit. Most expanded thyroid clonotypes (frequency above 0.001) were also detected in blood, a finding suggesting that blood repertoires may reflect thyroid immune responses. A model built on a 13 V-J signature distinguished ophthalmopathy from stable hyperthyroidism, reaching about 88% sensitivity and around 81% specificity in cross-validation and 80%/75% in testing. During validation, the model predicted progression to ophthalmopathy a median of around 6 months ahead of onset, with roughly 65% sensitivity and 72% to 80% specificity. To identify TCR V-J signatures that set the groups apart, the researchers used a discovery cohort of 90 to 100 patients, made up of 40 to 45 with Graves' ophthalmopathy and 55 to 65 with stable Graves' hyperthyroidism. Prospective prediction of ophthalmopathy was tested in an independent validation cohort consisting of fewer than 20 hyperthyroidism patients and some 16 patients who later progressed to ophthalmopathy. The approximately 95 discovery patients were divided at random into training and test sets in a 7:3 ratio. The study also compared thyroid tissue and blood T-cell repertoires from more than five Graves' hyperthyroidism patients. After sampling, hyperthyroidism patients received methimazole starting at 30 mg daily, and ophthalmopathy patients received high-dose intravenous methylprednisolone. The libraries were constructed in a second round of multiplex PCR and then size-selected and purified. Paired-end sequencing of the libraries was performed with 100 bp reads on an Illumina HiSeq2000. SOAPnuke was used to process the raw data, removing reads that contained adapters or uncalled bases, had a mean Phred below 15, or lacked an exact match to the constant primer or identifier. COPE v1.2.5 was used to merge the high-quality paired reads, and each unique nucleotide sequence was defined as a clonotype. MiTCR v1.1 was used to align clonotypes to the IMGT TRBV, TRBD and TRBJ reference segments. The analysis included only V-J combinations with a frequency above 0.0001, which together covered 99% to 99.2% of the repertoires. The TCS score was defined as the ratio of F50 (clonal expansion) to E x V (chaos), calculated using BLOSUM62-based TCRdist between CDR3 peptides within each V-J. Welch's t-statistics and random forest reduced just over 500 V-J features to 13, which were used in a naive Bayes classifier (R e1071). Sample size was not statistically predetermined, and investigators were not blinded to group allocation. The paper describes TCR Vbeta CDR3 sequencing of 120 to 150 peripheral blood samples, made up of 43 ophthalmopathy patients, over 70 hyperthyroidism patients and some 17 progressor patients.

This clonotype originated in a woman younger than 45 with Graves disease. Donor details come from another sample of the same person, matched by shared clones. The V and J genes are TRBV2 and TRBJ1-1, with a tentative D gene TRBD1 over 5 matching bases. The material was peripheral blood mononuclear cells (PBMCs), obtained at new diagnosis, from a patient treated with antithyroid drugs. The DNA is as follows: TGTGCCAGCAGTGAAGCGCTTGCAGGGCGGGACACTGAAGCTTTCTTT. Translated, it gives CASSEALAGRDTEAFF.